These 9 T cell receptor beta chains originate from one sample sequenced in a study of T-cell memory formation after mild COVID-19. TCRdb re-called the 5' RACE reads through MiXCR, storing one row per CDR3 protein. The table includes hundreds of thousands of distinct CDR3 sequences, around 15% detected once. The sequencing sample was made of PBMCs or a T cell subset sorted from them (not recorded which). All receptors derive from a man aged 18 to 29 who had mild COVID-19 (a few samples of this study predate the infection). Cell type and time point are not known.

This rearrangement joins TRBV29-1 to TRBJ1-4; tentative D call: TRBD1 (6 bases). V was shortened by 7 bases and J by 5 bases, with 11 bases between the two germline ends. The CDR3 covers 12 residues. Germline lookup yields CDR1 SQVTM and CDR2 ANQGSEA. The CDR3 DNA reads as TGCAGCGGTTGGACAGCGAATGAAAAACTGTTTTTT. Residues: CSGWTANEKLFF.

This clonotype was detected only a few times. J is TRBJ1-1 and V is TRBV9; no clear D. The CDR3 extends over 14 amino acids. CDR1 is SGDLS and CDR2 is YYNGEE in the germline V gene. The V gene lost 0 bases and the J gene lost 1 base, with 7 bases spanning the gap. The CDR3 DNA follows: TGTGCCAGCAGCGTAGTGGCCTCGAACACTGAAGCTTTCTTT. This gives the protein CASSVVASNTEAFF.

The rearrangement links TRBV20-1 to TRBJ1-3, with D possibly matching TRBD1 (6 bases). CDR1 and CDR2 (germline): DFQATT, SNEGSKA (reference sequence). V was shortened by 3 bases and J by 0 bases, with 15 bases between the two germline ends. The CDR3 has 16 residues. CDR3: CSASDYDRLSGNTIYF. DNA of the CDR3: TGCAGTGCTAGCGACTACGACAGGCTCTCTGGAAACACCATATATTTT.

The gene calls are TRBV28 and TRBJ2-7; 7 nucleotides align to TRBD1. The CDR3 consists of 18 residues. Germline CDR1 reads MDHEN; CDR2 reads SYDVKM. With V trimmed by 4 bases and J by 2 bases, 17 bases remained unmatched. The CDR3 DNA follows: TGTGCCAGCAGTTCTTATTGGGCCCCTCGACAGGGCACCTACGAGCAGTACGTC. Its protein product is CASSSYWAPRQGTYEQYV.

V is TRBV12-3 or TRBV12-4 and J is TRBJ1-1; D unclear. The CDR3 sequence is 14 residues long. Between the trimmed V and J ends, which lost 5 bases and 4 bases, there was a span of 14 bases. This CDR3 is CASSPLTIATEAFF. CDR3 coding DNA: TGTGCCAGCAGTCCCCTGACGATAGCCACTGAAGCTTTCTTT.

The J gene is TRBJ2-1, the V gene TRBV30; the D is unclear. CDR3 length: 14 residues. Germline assignment: CDR1 GTSNPN and CDR2 SVGIG (reference sequence). Trimming pared 0 bases from V and 5 bases from J, leaving 11 bases between. The CDR3: CAWSVANSHNEQFF. DNA of the CDR3: TGTGCCTGGAGTGTTGCAAACAGCCACAATGAGCAGTTCTTC.

This clonotype has a handful of counts. V and J are TRBV3-1 and TRBJ2-1; TRBD2 matches 11 bases. This CDR3 is built from 15 residues. Trimming cost V 3 bases and J 9 bases; bases outside gene matches: 7. Germline V gene lookup returns CDR1 LGHDT and CDR2 YNNKEL (reference sequence). CDR3 sequence reads: CASSQNSGGAGEQFF. CDR3 nucleotides: TGTGCCAGCAGCCAGAATAGCGGGGGGGCTGGTGAGCAGTTCTTC.

The chain joins TRBV12-3 or TRBV12-4 to TRBJ1-5, with D tentatively TRBD1 (6 bases). Deletions cut 0 bases from V and 10 bases from J, with 10 bases between. The length of the CDR3 is 13 residues. This CDR3 is CASSLANGTPQHF. In DNA, the CDR3 is TGTGCCAGCAGTTTAGCAAACGGGACACCCCAGCATTTT.

J is TRBJ1-2 and V is TRBV12-3 or TRBV12-4; possibly TRBD1 for D (5 bases). The CDR3 covers 13 residues. The V end lost 6 bases, the J end lost 4 bases, and 12 bases lay between the germline ends. Here the CDR3 reads CASSKRGTYGYTF. CDR3 nucleotides: TGTGCCAGCAGCAAACGGGGGACCTATGGCTACACCTTC.